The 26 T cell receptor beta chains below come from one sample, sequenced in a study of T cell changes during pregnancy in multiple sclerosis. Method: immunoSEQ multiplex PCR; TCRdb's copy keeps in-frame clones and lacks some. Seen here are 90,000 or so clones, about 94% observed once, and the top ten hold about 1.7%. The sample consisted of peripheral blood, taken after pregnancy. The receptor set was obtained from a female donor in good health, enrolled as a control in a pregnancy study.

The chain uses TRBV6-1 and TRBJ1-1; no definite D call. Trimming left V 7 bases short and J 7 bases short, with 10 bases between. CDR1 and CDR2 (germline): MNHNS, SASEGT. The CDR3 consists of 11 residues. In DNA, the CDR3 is TGTGCCAGCACGGGGAGACTTGAAGCTTTCTTT. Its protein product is CASTGRLEAFF.

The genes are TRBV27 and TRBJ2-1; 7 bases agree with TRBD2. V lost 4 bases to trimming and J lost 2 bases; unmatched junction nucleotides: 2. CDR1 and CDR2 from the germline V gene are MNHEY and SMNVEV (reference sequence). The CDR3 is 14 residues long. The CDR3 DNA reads TGTGCCAGCAGTTGGGAGGGAACCTACAATGAGCAGTTCTTC. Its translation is CASSWEGTYNEQFF.

The CDR3 DNA is TGTGCCAGTAGTATAGATTCAGGGAAGGGTCAGCCCCAGCATTTT. Translating gives CASSIDSGKGQPQHF. V usage is TRBV19 and J usage is TRBJ1-5; perhaps TRBD1 as D (5 bases). CDR3 size: 15 residues. CDR1 is LNHDA, CDR2 SQIVND, per germline (reference sequence). The germline V and J ends were trimmed by 0 bases and 6 bases, with 12 bases remaining between them.

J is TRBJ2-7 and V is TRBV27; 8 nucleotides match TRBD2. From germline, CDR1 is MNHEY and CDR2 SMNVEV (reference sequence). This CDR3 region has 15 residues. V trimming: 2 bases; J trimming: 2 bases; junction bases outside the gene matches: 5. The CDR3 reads CASSLEIAGTYEQYF. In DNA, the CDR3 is TGTGCCAGCAGTTTAGAGATAGCGGGGACCTACGAGCAGTACTTC.

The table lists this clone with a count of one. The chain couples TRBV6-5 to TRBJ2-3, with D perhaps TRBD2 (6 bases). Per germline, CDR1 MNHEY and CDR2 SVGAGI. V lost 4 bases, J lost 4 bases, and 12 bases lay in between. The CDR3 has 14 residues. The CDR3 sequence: CASSSLRDSDTQYF. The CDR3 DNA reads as TGTGCCAGCAGTTCCCTTAGGGACTCAGATACGCAGTATTTT.

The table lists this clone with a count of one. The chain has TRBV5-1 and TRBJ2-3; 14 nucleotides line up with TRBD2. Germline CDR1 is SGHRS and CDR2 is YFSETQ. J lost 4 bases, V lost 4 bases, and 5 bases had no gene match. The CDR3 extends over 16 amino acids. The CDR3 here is CASSTGLAGESDTQYF. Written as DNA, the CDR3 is TGCGCCAGCAGCACGGGACTAGCGGGAGAATCAGATACGCAGTATTTT.

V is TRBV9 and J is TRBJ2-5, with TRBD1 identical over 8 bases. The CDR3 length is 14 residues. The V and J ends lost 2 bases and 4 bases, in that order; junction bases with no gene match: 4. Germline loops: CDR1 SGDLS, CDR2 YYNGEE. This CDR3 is CASSVSQGGETQYF. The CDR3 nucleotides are TGTGCCAGCAGCGTTTCACAGGGGGGAGAGACCCAGTACTTC.

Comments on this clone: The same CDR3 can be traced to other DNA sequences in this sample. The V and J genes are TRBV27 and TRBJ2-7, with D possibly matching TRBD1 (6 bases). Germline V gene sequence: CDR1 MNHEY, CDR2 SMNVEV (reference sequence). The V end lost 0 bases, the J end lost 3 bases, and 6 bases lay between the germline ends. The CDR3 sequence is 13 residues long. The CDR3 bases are TGTGCCAGCAGTTTATCGACAGGCTACGAGCAGTACTTC. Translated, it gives CASSLSTGYEQYF.

Written as DNA, the CDR3 is TGCGCCAGCAGCCACTCATTAGCGGGAGTCTACGAGCAGTACTTC. Encoded protein: CASSHSLAGVYEQYF. This rearrangement joins TRBV4-1 to TRBJ2-7; 9 bases match TRBD2. Germline assignment: CDR1 MGHRA and CDR2 YSYEKL. The CDR3 is made up of 15 amino acids. Germline trimming cut 3 bases from V and 3 bases from J; bases unmatched to any gene: 6.

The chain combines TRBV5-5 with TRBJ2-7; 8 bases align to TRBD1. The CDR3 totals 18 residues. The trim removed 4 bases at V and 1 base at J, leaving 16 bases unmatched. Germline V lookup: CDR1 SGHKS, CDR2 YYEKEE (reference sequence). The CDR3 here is CASSRETGGRPASYEQYF. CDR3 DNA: TGTGCCAGCAGCCGAGAAACAGGGGGGAGACCTGCTTCCTACGAGCAGTACTTC. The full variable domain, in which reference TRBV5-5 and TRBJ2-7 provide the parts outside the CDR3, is DAGVTQSPTHLIKTRGQQVTLRCSPISGHKSVSWYQQVLGQGPQFIFQYYEKEERGRGNFPDRFSARQFPNYSSELNVNALLLGDSALYLCASSRETGGRPASYEQYFGPGTRLTVT.

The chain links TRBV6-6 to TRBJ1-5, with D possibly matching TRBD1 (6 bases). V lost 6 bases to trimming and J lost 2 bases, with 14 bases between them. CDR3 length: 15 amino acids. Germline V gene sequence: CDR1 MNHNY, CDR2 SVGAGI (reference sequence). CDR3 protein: CASRQQGFGNQPQHF. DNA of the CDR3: TGTGCCAGCAGGCAACAGGGATTTGGCAATCAGCCCCAGCATTTT.

The CDR3 DNA reads TGTGCCAGCAGCTTGGGGCAACAGGGCACTAATGAAAAACTGTTTTTT. Translated: CASSLGQQGTNEKLFF. This chain connects TRBV5-4 to TRBJ1-4; D possibly corresponds to TRBD1 (6 bases). The CDR3 is 16 residues long. Germline-derived CDR1 and CDR2 are SGHNT and YYREEE (reference sequence). Trimming cost V 0 bases and J 2 bases, with 11 bases left between them.

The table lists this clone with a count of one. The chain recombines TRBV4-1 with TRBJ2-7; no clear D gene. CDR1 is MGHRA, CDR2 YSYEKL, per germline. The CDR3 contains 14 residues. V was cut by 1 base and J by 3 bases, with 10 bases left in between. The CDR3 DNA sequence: TGCGCCAGCAGCCAAGGAGCCACCTACTACGAGCAGTACTTC. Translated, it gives CASSQGATYYEQYF.

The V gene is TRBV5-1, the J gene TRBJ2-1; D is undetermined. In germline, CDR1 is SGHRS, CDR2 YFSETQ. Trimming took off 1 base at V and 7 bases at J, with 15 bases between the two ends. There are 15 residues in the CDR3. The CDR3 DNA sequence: TGCGCCAGCAGCTTGATGTTAACTACGGGTAATGAGCAGTTCTTC. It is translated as CASSLMLTTGNEQFF.

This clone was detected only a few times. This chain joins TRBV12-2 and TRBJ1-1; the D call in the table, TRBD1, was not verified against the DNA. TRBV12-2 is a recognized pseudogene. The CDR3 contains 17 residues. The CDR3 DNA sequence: TGTGCAAGTCGCTTAGCAGGGGGCAGGGAAAGACCGACTGAAGCTTTCTTT. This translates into CASRLAGGRERPTEAFF.

In DNA form, the CDR3 reads TGTGCCAGCAGCCCAAACAGGGCCTCGTACGAGCAGTACTTC. It is translated as CASSPNRASYEQYF. The V and J genes are TRBV11-3 and TRBJ2-7, with D possibly matching TRBD1 (6 bases). CDR3 length equals 14 residues. V gave up 5 bases and J gave up 4 bases, with 15 bases separating them. Germline CDR1 reads SGHNT; CDR2 reads YENEEA.

CDR3: CASSLARTGAWADTQYF. CDR3 DNA: TGTGCCAGCAGCTTAGCGAGGACAGGGGCATGGGCAGATACGCAGTATTTT. The rearrangement joins TRBV7-9 to TRBJ2-3; 9 bases are shared with TRBD1. CDR1 is SEHNR and CDR2 is FQNEAQ in the germline V gene (reference sequence). Trimming cost V 0 bases and J 4 bases; bases outside gene matches: 8. The CDR3 is 17 amino acids.

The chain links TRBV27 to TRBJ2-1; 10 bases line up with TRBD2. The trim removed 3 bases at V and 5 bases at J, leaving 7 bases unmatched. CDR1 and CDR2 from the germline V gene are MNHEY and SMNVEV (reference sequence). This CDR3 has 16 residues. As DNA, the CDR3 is TGTGCCAGCAGTTTCCTAGGACTAGCGGAACACAATGAGCAGTTCTTC. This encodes CASSFLGLAEHNEQFF.

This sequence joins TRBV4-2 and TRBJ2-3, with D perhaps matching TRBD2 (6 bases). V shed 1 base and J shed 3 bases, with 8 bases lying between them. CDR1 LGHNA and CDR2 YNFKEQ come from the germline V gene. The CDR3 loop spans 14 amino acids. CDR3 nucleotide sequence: TGTGCCAGCAGCCAAGTTGGGGGGACAGATACGCAGTATTTT. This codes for CASSQVGGTDTQYF.

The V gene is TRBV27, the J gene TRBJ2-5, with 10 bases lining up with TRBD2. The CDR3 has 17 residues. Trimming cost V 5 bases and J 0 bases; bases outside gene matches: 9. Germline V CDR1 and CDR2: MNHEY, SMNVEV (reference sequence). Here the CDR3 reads CASSISGRGVYQETQYF. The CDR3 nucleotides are TGTGCCAGCAGTATCAGCGGGAGGGGGGTGTACCAAGAGACCCAGTACTTC.

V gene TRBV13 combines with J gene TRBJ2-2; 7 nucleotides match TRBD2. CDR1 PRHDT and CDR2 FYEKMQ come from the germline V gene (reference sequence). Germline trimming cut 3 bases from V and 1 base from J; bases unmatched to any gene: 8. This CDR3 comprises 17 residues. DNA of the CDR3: TGTGCCAGCAGCTTCCGTGGGGACTACCTGAACACCGGGGAGCTGTTTTTT. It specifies CASSFRGDYLNTGELFF.

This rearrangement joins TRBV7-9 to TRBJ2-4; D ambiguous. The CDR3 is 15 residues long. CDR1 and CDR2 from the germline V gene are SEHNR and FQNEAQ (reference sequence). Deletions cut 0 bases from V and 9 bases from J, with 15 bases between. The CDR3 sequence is CASSLAAPGYGIQYF. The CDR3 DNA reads TGTGCCAGCAGCTTAGCGGCCCCGGGTTACGGCATTCAGTACTTC.

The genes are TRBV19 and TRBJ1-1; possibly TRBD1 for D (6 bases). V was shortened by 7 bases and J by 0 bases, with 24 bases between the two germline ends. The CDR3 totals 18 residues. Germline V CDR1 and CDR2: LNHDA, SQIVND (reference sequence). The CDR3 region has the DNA TGTGCCAGTACCCCTTGGCGGACAGTCATTGCAATGAACACTGAAGCTTTCTTT. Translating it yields CASTPWRTVIAMNTEAFF.

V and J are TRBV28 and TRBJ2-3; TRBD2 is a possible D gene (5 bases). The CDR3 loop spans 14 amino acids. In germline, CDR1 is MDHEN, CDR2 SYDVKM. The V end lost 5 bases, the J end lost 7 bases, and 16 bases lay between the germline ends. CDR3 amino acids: CASSPPGSANTQYF. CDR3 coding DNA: TGTGCCAGCAGTCCCCCAGGTAGCGCAAATACGCAGTATTTT.

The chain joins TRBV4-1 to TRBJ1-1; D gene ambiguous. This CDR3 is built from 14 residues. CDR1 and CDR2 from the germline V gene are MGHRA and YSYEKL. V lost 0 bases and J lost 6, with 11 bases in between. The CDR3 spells CASSQDGPFPEAFF. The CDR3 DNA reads TGCGCCAGCAGCCAAGATGGGCCTTTTCCTGAAGCTTTCTTT.

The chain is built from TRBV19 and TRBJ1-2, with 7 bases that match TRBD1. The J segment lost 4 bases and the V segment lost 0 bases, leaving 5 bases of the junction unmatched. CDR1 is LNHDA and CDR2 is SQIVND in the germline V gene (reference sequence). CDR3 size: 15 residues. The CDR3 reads CASSIDQGGSYGYTF. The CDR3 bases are TGTGCCAGTAGTATAGATCAAGGGGGCTCCTATGGCTACACCTTC.